A selection of T cell receptor beta chains follows, all from one sample in a study of shared T cell receptors in the human thymus. Only in-frame clones appear in the TCRdb table, and some are missing; sequencing was by immunoSEQ multiplex PCR. The data show about 710,000 clones, around 87% seen once. These records were also assigned to another study, of human thymus T cells.

Sequenced material: thymocytes. These receptors all come from a boy in the first two years of life with a congenital heart defect. Both conserved end residues are part of each CDR3. Size values are once, few and many counts, or a class for expanded clones, and some rows have none.

>TRBV10-2|.
CASSGLLRATGEQYF
>TRBV7-9|.
CASSPRGDKNIQYF
>TRBV9|.
CASSKGWGSEAFF
>TRBV27|.
CASRPHLPGHKNTEAFF
>TRBV5-6|.
CASSLRQNGTLAYEQYF
>TRBV9|.
CASSVVGSGTPGMNEQFF
>TRBV4-3|few
CASSLWGGTLHF
>TRBV5-1|once
CASSSPSSGRPYEQYF
>TRBV28|.
CASSSRQVRGYTF
>TRBV6-1|.
CASKKTGGNTEAFF
>TRBV27|once
CASSPAVDSGNTIYF
>TRBV11-2|.
CASLTGTGNEQYF
>TRBV4-3|.
CASSQDRSGSSYNEQFF
>TRBV4-3|.
CASSPIAGGPSDTQYF
>TRBV7-3|.
CASSPGTGGLYEQYF
>TRBV4-3|.
CASSQNRVDYGYTF
>TRBV7-8|once
CASSLGTSGSYEQYF
>TRBV7-2|.
CASSLVAGVGNEQFF
>TRBV27|once
CASSLRNEQFF
>TRBV25-1|.
CASSIRDSYEQYF
>TRBV5-6|few
CASSLRTGIYEQYF
>TRBV28|.
CASSLDEVGGAADTQYF
>TRBV30|.
CAWSPGHPSSYNSPLHF
>TRBV7-8|few
CASSLASGSTYNEQFF
>TRBV19|.
CASSKPGFHCGYTF
>TRBV4-3|.
CASSQDHWALNTEAFF
>TRBV7-2|.
CASSRTSGDYNEQFF
>TRBV5-1|.
CASSSGTAGGTDTQYF
>TRBV5-1|.
CASSTGTGGRGPYNEQFF
>TRBV10-3|.
CAISESPGRDGYTF
>TRBV5-4|few
CASSFFRDTQYF
>TRBV10-3|once
CAISPGGYEQYF
>TRBV6-1|.
CASSRGLAVTGELFF
>TRBV5-8|.
CASSHRDRVVGQPQHF
>TRBV19|.
CASIWGGGEPTFTSTDTQYF
>TRBV6-5|.
CASNRRGGNTEAFF
>TRBV5-1|.
CASSLGIGEDYGYTF
>TRBV19|.
CASSISSGQETQYF
>TRBV15|.
CATSRDRSNQPQHF
>TRBV5-4|.
CASSFGLAGEDTQYF
>TRBV2|.
CAGDRGLGEAFF
>TRBV9|.
CASSVVGAGPSYGYTF
>TRBV28|.
CASSPIPGGLTNYGYTF
>TRBV20-1|.
CSARTDEQYF
>TRBV7-2|.
CASSRYGQGADEQYF
>TRBV6-6|.
CAIRESGEETQYF
>TRBV6-5|.
CASSYRGQEYGYTF
>TRBV14|.
CASSQYVAATYEQYF
>TRBV5-1|.
CASSLGVNWWRGDGNTQYF
>TRBV6-1|.
CASNRQVPRLTEAFF
>TRBV13|.
CASSLGRLAGGDYEQYF
>TRBV6-6|.
CASSYVGGTQPQHF